This TCR beta chain is drawn from a study of T cell clusters in autoimmune cytopenias. This clonotype is called medium-sized based on its frequency. TRB was amplified from roughly 270 ng of peripheral blood genomic DNA per sample. TRB rearrangements were amplified by touch-down multiplex PCR with mixed TRB-A/B primers. For each CDR3 protein, TCRdb gives one entry from its re-call of the multiplex PCR reads, without DNA. The table gives more than 9,000 distinct CDR3 sequences; the top ten clones make up about 3% of it. This same sample was also part of a study on T cell repertoires in aging, cancer and after chemotherapy. That source adds: Compared with age-matched healthy donors, untreated hematological or solid cancer patients showed higher blood TCR clonality. In healthy donors, age-related TCR diversity loss mainly reflected lost richness.

The specimen sequenced was peripheral blood. This clonotype was obtained from a human donor in good health.

CDR3 loop: CASSLPDRGQGGYTF. The rearrangement joins TRBV5-6 to TRBJ1-2; TCRdb's assignment of TRBD1 cannot be checked, as there is no DNA. CDR3 length: 15 amino acids. Germline V gene lookup returns CDR1 SGHDT and CDR2 YYEEEE.